These 15 T cell receptor beta chains were all obtained from the same sample, sequenced in a study of shared clonotypes between healthy human individuals. TCRdb's copy holds only in-frame clones and misses some; the assay was immunoSEQ multiplex PCR. The sample records 2 million to 2.5 million clones, less than 95% being singletons. The sample was naive CD4+ T cells from PBMCs. Subset of the sample: CD45RA+ positively selected. The origin of the receptors is a man between 18 and 29 years old in good health. Some clones in this sample may be carry-over from other donors' samples.

This clone appeared a few times. V and J are TRBV30 and TRBJ1-4, with TRBD1 identical over 8 bases. There are 13 residues in the CDR3. Germline CDR1 reads GTSNPN; CDR2 reads SVGIG (reference sequence). Trimming at V came to 2 bases and at J to 13 bases, leaving 9 bases not matched to a gene. The CDR3 protein is CAWSPKAGTGLFF. The CDR3 nucleotides are TGTGCCTGGAGTCCCAAAGCCGGGACAGGACTGTTTTTT.

There are a few counts of this clone. Additional DNA sequences in this sample encode the identical CDR3. The chain couples TRBV9 to TRBJ1-5; D gene uncertain. The V gene's germline CDR1 is SGDLS and CDR2 YYNGEE. The CDR3 spans 13 residues. Trimming cost V 0 bases and J 6 bases, with 7 bases left between them. The CDR3 coding sequence is TGTGCCAGCAGCGTAGCGGAGGGTCAGCCCCAGCATTTT. Encoded protein: CASSVAEGQPQHF.

The rearrangement joins TRBV29-1 to TRBJ2-1, with a possible D match to TRBD1 (6 bases). The CDR3 covers 18 residues. Germline loops: CDR1 SQVTM, CDR2 ANQGSEA. V dropped 0 bases and J dropped 5 bases, with 23 bases sitting between them. The chain's CDR3 is CSVEDIRGGVSGHNEQFF. In nucleotides, the CDR3 is TGCAGCGTTGAAGATATCAGGGGCGGCGTAAGTGGGCACAATGAGCAGTTCTTC.

This clone was observed once. The chain joins TRBV4-1 to TRBJ2-5; 10 bases are shared with TRBD2. The length of the CDR3 is 18 residues. Germline V gene lookup returns CDR1 MGHRA and CDR2 YSYEKL. Trimming cost V 3 bases and J 2 bases; bases outside gene matches: 12. This CDR3 reads CASSQILAGVPGQETQYF. The CDR3 coding sequence is TGCGCCAGCAGCCAGATCCTAGCGGGAGTACCAGGGCAAGAGACCCAGTACTTC.

The V call is TRBV7-2, the J call TRBJ2-7, with 14 bases that match TRBD2. Per germline, CDR1 SGHTA and CDR2 FQGNSA. V was pared by 3 bases and J by 7 bases, with 5 bases of the junction left unmatched. The CDR3 spans 15 residues. The CDR3 DNA is TGTGCCAGCAGCTTGACTAGCGGGAGGGCTAGAGAGCAGTACTTC. Translated, it gives CASSLTSGRAREQYF.

V gene TRBV5-1 combines with J gene TRBJ1-2; 7 nucleotides match TRBD1. V trimming: 4 bases; J trimming: 3 bases; junction bases outside the gene matches: 6. CDR1 is SGHRS and CDR2 is YFSETQ in the germline V gene. There are 14 residues in the CDR3. Here the CDR3 DNA reads TGCGCCAGCAGCCAGGGACAGAGAGACTATGGCTACACCTTC. Amino acid sequence: CASSQGQRDYGYTF.

This chain links TRBV7-3 with TRBJ2-1, with unresolved D. Trimming took 1 base from V and 0 from J, leaving 7 bases between them. This CDR3 has 15 amino acids. Germline-derived CDR1 and CDR2 are SGHTA and FQGTGA. The CDR3 coding sequence is TGTGCCAGCAGCTTAAGGGTGGTCTCCTACAATGAGCAGTTCTTC. It is translated as CASSLRVVSYNEQFF.

A note on this clone: At one boundary the junction diverges from the germline segment, which might be a read error. The chain uses TRBV11-2 and TRBJ2-7, with D hard to call. The CDR3 contains 12 residues. CDR1 SGHAT and CDR2 FQNNGV come from the germline V gene. The CDR3 spells CASSLDSTSHHF. CDR3 DNA sequence: TGTGCCAGCAGCTTAGATTCAACGAGTCACCACTTC. Drawing the rest from reference TRBV11-2 and TRBJ2-7, the complete variable domain is EAGVAQSPRYKIIEKRQSVAFWCNPISGHATLYWYQQILGQGPKLLIQFQNNGVVDDSQLPKDRFSAERLKGVDSTLKIQPAKLEDSAVYLCASSLDSTSHHFGPGTRLTVT.

As concerns this clone: The same CDR3 can be traced to other DNA sequences in this sample. The chain combines TRBV7-3 with TRBJ1-1; weak D call: TRBD1 (6 bases). Germline loops: CDR1 SGHTA, CDR2 FQGTGA. Trimming took 2 bases from V and 3 from J, leaving 10 bases between them. This CDR3 region has 14 residues. CDR3 bases: TGTGCCAGCAGCTTAGGGAGGGGGTACACTGAAGCTTTCTTT. It encodes CASSLGRGYTEAFF.

Comment on this clone: Other DNA sequences in this sample translate to the same CDR3. The chain is built from TRBV5-1 and TRBJ2-5; D may be TRBD2 (6 bases). Germline V gene lookup returns CDR1 SGHRS and CDR2 YFSETQ. This CDR3 contains 13 residues. V lost 1 base to trimming and J lost 5 bases, with 9 bases between them. CDR3 amino acids: CASSLPGEETQYF. CDR3 in DNA: TGCGCCAGCAGCTTGCCGGGGGAGGAGACCCAGTACTTC.

This clone occurred once. CDR3 amino acids: CAISERGGVGANTF. The DNA for the CDR3 is TGTGCCATCAGTGAGCGGGGGGGCGTAGGGGCTAACACCTTC. The rearrangement uses TRBV10-3 and TRBJ1-2; a weak D match, TRBD1 (6 bases). The CDR3 spans 14 residues. Germline V gives CDR1 ENHRY, CDR2 SYGVKD. Trimming removed 2 bases at V and 12 bases at J, with 19 bases between.

CDR3 protein: CASSQAGTEANQPQHF. The DNA of the CDR3 is TGCGCCAGCAGCCAAGCCGGGACAGAAGCAAATCAGCCCCAGCATTTT. The chain uses TRBV4-1 and TRBJ1-5; 7 bases are shared with TRBD1. The junction had 7 bases not matched to a gene; V was cut back by 1 base and J by 4 bases. Germline values: CDR1 MGHRA, CDR2 YSYEKL. The CDR3 contains 16 residues.

This clone appeared once. This rearrangement joins TRBV5-6 to TRBJ2-7; D perhaps matches TRBD1 (6 bases). Per the germline V gene, CDR1 is SGHDT and CDR2 is YYEEEE. V lost 7 bases and J 7 bases, leaving 24 bases between the germline ends. The CDR3 covers 15 residues. CDR3 sequence: CASGASDRPLKEQYF. The CDR3 nucleotides are TGTGCCAGCGGGGCTTCCGACAGGCCTCTTAAGGAGCAGTACTTC.

The chain is built from TRBV4-2 and TRBJ2-1; 7 nucleotides align to TRBD2. From germline, CDR1 is LGHNA and CDR2 YNFKEQ. The junction had 10 bases not matched to a gene; V was cut back by 0 bases and J by 14 bases. The CDR3 consists of 14 residues. CDR3 residues: CASSQDSGRPGEFF. The DNA for the CDR3 is TGTGCCAGCAGCCAAGATTCCGGGAGGCCCGGAGAGTTCTTC.

This sequence joins TRBV7-9 and TRBJ2-1; D gene uncertain. Trimming took 1 base from V and 8 from J, leaving 12 bases between them. This CDR3 region has 14 residues. Looked up from germline, CDR1 is SEHNR and CDR2 is FQNEAQ (reference sequence). The CDR3 bases are TGTGCCAGCAGCTTAGGGGTAACTGGGGATGAGCAGTTCTTC. Protein: CASSLGVTGDEQFF.